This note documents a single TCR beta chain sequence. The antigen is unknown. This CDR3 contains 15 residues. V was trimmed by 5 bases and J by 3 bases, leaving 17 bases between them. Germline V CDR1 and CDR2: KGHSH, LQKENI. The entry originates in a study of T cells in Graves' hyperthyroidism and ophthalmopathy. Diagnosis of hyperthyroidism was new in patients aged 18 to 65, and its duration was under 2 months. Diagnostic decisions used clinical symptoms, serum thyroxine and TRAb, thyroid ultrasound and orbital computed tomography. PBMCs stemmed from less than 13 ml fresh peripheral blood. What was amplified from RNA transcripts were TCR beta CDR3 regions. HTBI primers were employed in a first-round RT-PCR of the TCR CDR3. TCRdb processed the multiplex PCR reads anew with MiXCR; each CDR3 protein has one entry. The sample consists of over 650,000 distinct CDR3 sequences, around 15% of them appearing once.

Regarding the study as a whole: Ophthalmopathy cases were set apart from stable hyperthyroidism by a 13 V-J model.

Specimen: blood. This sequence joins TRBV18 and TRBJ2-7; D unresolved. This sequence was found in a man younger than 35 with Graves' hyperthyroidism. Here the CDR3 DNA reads TGTGCCAGCTCATCAACTCCCGGGTTTTACTACGAGCAGTACTTC. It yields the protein CASSSTPGFYYEQYF.